This entry lists 10 T cell receptor beta chains sequenced from one sample in a study of T cells in Graves' hyperthyroidism and ophthalmopathy. TCR beta CDR3 sequences were amplified from RNA transcripts. First-round RT-PCR with HTBI primers amplified the TCR CDR3 region. MiXCR, applied by TCRdb to the multiplex PCR reads, yields one record per CDR3 protein. Of a few hundred thousand distinct CDR3 sequences detected, roughly 13% appear once; the ten largest clones hold 30% to 40%. Specimen: blood. The receptors here all came from a woman in her forties with Graves' ophthalmopathy.

This clonotype was recorded many times. The chain carries TRBV2 and TRBJ2-1, with 11 bases matching TRBD2. J gave up 10 bases and V 6 bases, and 11 bases lay outside the gene matches. Germline V gene data show CDR1 as SNHLY and CDR2 as FYNNEI. CDR3 length equals 15 residues. CDR3 amino acids: CASSQGLAGSLEQFF. The DNA for the CDR3 is TGTGCCAGCAGCCAAGGACTAGCGGGCTCTTTGGAGCAGTTCTTC.

The rearrangement uses TRBV28 and TRBJ2-3; D possibly corresponds to TRBD2 (7 bases). The germline CDR1 and CDR2 sequences are MDHEN and SYDVKM. There are 16 residues in the CDR3. With 0 bases removed from V and 5 bases from J, the gap between germline ends came to 15 bases. The CDR3 DNA reads TGTGCCAGCAGTTTATGGGGGGCGACTAGCCTAGATACGCAGTATTTT. Protein product: CASSLWGATSLDTQYF.

In this sample, this clonotype turned up a few times. The J gene is TRBJ2-2, the V gene TRBV7-9, with TRBD1 identical over 7 bases. Germline CDR1 and CDR2: SEHNR and FQNEAQ (reference sequence). V shed 5 bases and J 2 bases; nucleotides not matched to a gene: 11. This CDR3 has 17 residues. As DNA, the CDR3 is TGTGCCAGCAGCATCAGCCGGGACAGCAGTAACACCGGGGAGCTGTTTTTT. Translation: CASSISRDSSNTGELFF.

This clonotype was seen repeatedly, ten times or more. CDR3 in amino acids: CASSVGWSNEQFF. The CDR3 coding sequence is TGTGCCAGCAGTGTCGGGTGGTCTAATGAGCAGTTCTTC. The rearrangement links TRBV6-1 to TRBJ2-1; D is unclear. Deletions cut 4 bases from V and 7 bases from J, with 11 bases between. The CDR3 is made up of 13 amino acids. Germline V gives CDR1 MNHNS, CDR2 SASEGT.

There are many counts of this clonotype. The chain is built from TRBV7-3 and TRBJ2-2; D not resolved. The CDR3 contains 16 residues. The germline V gene encodes CDR1 SGHTA and CDR2 FQGTGA. Trimming cost V 5 bases and J 13 bases, with 26 bases left between them. The CDR3 spells CASSHSGNSSTMRLFF. The DNA for the CDR3 is TGTGCCAGCAGCCATTCGGGTAATAGCTCCACGATGCGGCTGTTTTTT. Using reference TRBV7-3 and TRBJ2-2 for the parts outside the CDR3, the full variable domain is GAGVSQTPSNKVTEKGKYVELRCDPISGHTALYWYRQSLGQGPEFLIYFQGTGAADDSGLPNDRFFAVRPEGSVSTLKIQRTERGDSAVYLCASSHSGNSSTMRLFFGEGSRLTVL.

This clonotype was picked up many times. V usage is TRBV20-1 and J usage is TRBJ2-5; TRBD1 or TRBD2 may be the D gene (5 bases each). This CDR3 is 13 amino acids long. Trimming cost V 5 bases and J 5 bases, with 15 bases left between them. Germline CDR1 DFQATT, CDR2 SNEGSKA (reference sequence). CDR3 bases: TGCAGTGCTCAGACCCAGGGAGTTGAGACCCAGTACTTC. It encodes CSAQTQGVETQYF.

The chain is built from TRBV11-2 and TRBJ2-1; possibly TRBD1 or TRBD2 for D (5 bases each). Deletions cut 5 bases from V and 6 bases from J, with 17 bases between. This CDR3 region has 15 residues. CDR1 is SGHAT, CDR2 FQNNGV, per germline. Written as DNA, the CDR3 is TGTGCCAGCAGCCTAGGGACCGCGAGGGTCAATGAGCAGTTCTTC. Translated: CASSLGTARVNEQFF.

This clonotype was detected a few times. The chain uses TRBV14 and TRBJ2-5, with D maybe TRBD2 (6 bases). Trimming stripped 5 bases from V and 3 bases from J, with 19 bases between. This CDR3 spans 16 amino acids. Germline CDR1 and CDR2: SGHDN and FVKESK. This CDR3 is CASSYIAYSGKETQYF. DNA for the CDR3: TGTGCCAGCAGCTATATCGCCTATAGCGGAAAAGAGACCCAGTACTTC.

Concerning this clonotype: A clone one base away is much larger, so this may be a read error. The chain is built from TRBV25-1 and TRBJ2-5; a possible D gene is TRBD1 (7 bases). Germline V gives CDR1 MGHDK, CDR2 SYGVNS. The CDR3 has 15 amino acids. Trimming left V 3 bases short and J 9 bases short, with 20 bases between. CDR3 residues: CASSEIQGIGEAQYF. The CDR3 DNA follows: TGTGCCAGCAGTGAGATACAGGGGATTGGGGAGGCCCAGTACTTC.

This rearrangement joins TRBV11-2 to TRBJ2-1; the match to TRBD2 covers 11 bases. The V segment lost 4 bases and the J segment 7 bases; nucleotides outside the gene matches: 9. The CDR3 totals 16 residues. Germline V gives CDR1 SGHAT, CDR2 FQNNGV. For the CDR3, the DNA is TGTGCCAGCAGCTCTCAACTAGCGGGAGTACGTAATGAGCAGTTCTTC. Translated, it gives CASSSQLAGVRNEQFF.